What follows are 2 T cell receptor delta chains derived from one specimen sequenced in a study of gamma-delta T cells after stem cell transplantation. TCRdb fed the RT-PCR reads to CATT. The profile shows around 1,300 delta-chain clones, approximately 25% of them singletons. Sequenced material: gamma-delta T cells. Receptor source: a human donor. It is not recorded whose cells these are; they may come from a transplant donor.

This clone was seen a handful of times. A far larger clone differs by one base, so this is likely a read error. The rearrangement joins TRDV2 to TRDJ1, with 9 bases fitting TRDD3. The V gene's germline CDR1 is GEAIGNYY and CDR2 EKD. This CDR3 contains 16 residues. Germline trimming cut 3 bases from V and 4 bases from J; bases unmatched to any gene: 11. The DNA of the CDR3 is TGTGCCTGTGACGCCGTATCACTGGGGGAGAACGATAAACTCATCTTT. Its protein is CACDAVSLGENDKLIF.

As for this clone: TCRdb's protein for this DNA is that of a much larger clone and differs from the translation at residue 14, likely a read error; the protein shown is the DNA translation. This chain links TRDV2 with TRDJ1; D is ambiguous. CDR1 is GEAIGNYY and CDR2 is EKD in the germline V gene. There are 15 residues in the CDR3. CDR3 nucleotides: TGTGCCTGTGACACGTTGGCCCCGACGACCGATAAACTCACCTTT. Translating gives CACDTLAPTTDKLTF.